These 14 T cell receptor beta chains share one sample of origin, sequenced in a study of cytomegalovirus exposure and HLA in healthy donors. Primers included in the PCR were 60 Vbeta and 13 Jbeta primers. TCRdb's table, derived via immunoSEQ multiplex PCR, lists solely in-frame clones and lacks some. The sample comprises tens of thousands of clones, 78% of which are singletons, and 4.4% rests with the top ten. Material: PBMCs. All receptors derive from a male donor in good health and CMV-seropositive.

The chain has TRBV28 and TRBJ1-4; 9 bases align to TRBD1. Per the germline V gene, CDR1 is MDHEN and CDR2 is SYDVKM. CDR3 length: 12 amino acids. Germline trimming cut 10 bases from V and 10 bases from J; bases unmatched to any gene: 7. The CDR3 nucleotides are TGTGCCATCCGGGGGACAGGGACAAAACTGTTTTTT. Residues: CAIRGTGTKLFF.

This clone was seen a few times. This chain joins TRBV18 and TRBJ1-1; D remains unclear. Trimming shortened V by 6 bases and J by 4 bases, and 12 bases separated the two germline ends. The germline V gene encodes CDR1 KGHSH and CDR2 LQKENI. CDR3 length equals 13 residues. The CDR3 region is CASSPTQATEAFF. DNA of the CDR3: TGTGCCAGCTCCCCCACTCAGGCCACTGAAGCTTTCTTT.

The chain joins TRBV7-2 to TRBJ2-7; D is possibly TRBD2 (6 bases). Germline V gene sequence: CDR1 SGHTA, CDR2 FQGNSA. The CDR3 is made up of 14 amino acids. V was clipped by 5 bases and J by 2 bases, with 13 bases between them. CDR3 nucleotide sequence: TGTGCCAGCAGCGCGGGAACGGCTGCCTACGAGCAGTACTTC. It translates to CASSAGTAAYEQYF.

J is TRBJ2-3 and V is TRBV14; D is possibly TRBD2 (5 bases). Germline CDR1 is SGHDN and CDR2 is FVKESK. The length of the CDR3 is 17 residues. V was cut by 0 bases and J by 0 bases, with 13 bases left in between. CDR3 DNA: TGTGCCAGCAGCCAAGATGGGGAGTCTCCTAGCACAGATACGCAGTATTTT. Translation gives CASSQDGESPSTDTQYF.

The genes are TRBV4-2 and TRBJ2-1; D may be TRBD1 (5 bases). The CDR3 has 13 amino acids. The germline V gene encodes CDR1 LGHNA and CDR2 YNFKEQ. Trimming removed 8 bases from V and 11 bases from J, with 19 bases in between. The CDR3 DNA is TGTGCCAGCCGACAGATCACACTGGGGAAGCAGTTCTTC. Translating gives CASRQITLGKQFF.

This clone was seen just once. An end of the junction does not agree with germline; a read error may underlie this. The chain employs TRBV2 and TRBJ2-7; maybe TRBD2 (6 bases). Germline assignment: CDR1 SNHLY and CDR2 FYNNEI. The CDR3 extends over 13 amino acids. The CDR3 protein is CASRGRDSNEQYF. CDR3 sequence (DNA): TGTGCCAGCAGAGGAAGGGACTCCAACGAGCAGTACTTC.

This chain joins TRBV4-1 and TRBJ2-2, with 8 bases lining up with TRBD1. V shed 5 bases, J shed 4 bases, and the junction held 15 bases outside the gene matches. The CDR3 contains 18 residues. The V gene's germline CDR1 is MGHRA and CDR2 YSYEKL. The CDR3 nucleotides read TGCGCCAGCAGCGACATTGAGGTGATACAGGGGGGCACCGGGGAGCTGTTTTTT. It yields the protein CASSDIEVIQGGTGELFF.

V gene TRBV5-1 combines with J gene TRBJ2-2, with 10 nucleotides matching TRBD1. Germline-derived CDR1 and CDR2 are SGHRS and YFSETQ. The trim removed 3 bases at V and 0 bases at J, leaving 11 bases unmatched. The CDR3 spans 19 residues. For the CDR3, the DNA is TGCGCCAGCAGCTCACCCGGGACAGGGGTTCAGTCGAACACCGGGGAGCTGTTTTTT. The encoded protein is CASSSPGTGVQSNTGELFF. The full variable domain, completed using reference TRBV5-1 and TRBJ2-2, is KAGVTQTPRYLIKTRGQQVTLSCSPISGHRSVSWYQQTPGQGLQFLFEYFSETQRNKGNFPGRFSGRQFSNSRSEMNVSTLELGDSALYLCASSSPGTGVQSNTGELFFGEGSRLTVL.

The chain recombines TRBV18 with TRBJ2-6, with D uncertain. V gave up 4 bases and J gave up 0 bases, with 7 bases separating them. The CDR3 contains 15 residues. Germline CDR1 reads KGHSH; CDR2 reads LQKENI. The DNA of the CDR3 is TGTGCCAGCTCACGTACTCACTCTGGGGCCAACGTCCTGACTTTC. Amino acids: CASSRTHSGANVLTF. The whole variable domain, filled in from reference TRBV18 and TRBJ2-6, reads NAGVMQNPRHLVRRRGQEARLRCSPMKGHSHVYWYRQLPEEGLKFMVYLQKENIIDESGMPKERFSAEFPKEGPSILRIQQVVRGDSAAYFCASSRTHSGANVLTFGAGSRLTVL.

CDR3 sequence reads: CASSLSPGGLYNEQFF. DNA of the CDR3: TGTGCCAGCAGTTTATCTCCGGGGGGCCTCTACAATGAGCAGTTCTTC. V usage is TRBV27 and J usage is TRBJ2-1; possibly TRBD2 for D (7 bases). Germline CDR1 reads MNHEY; CDR2 reads SMNVEV (reference sequence). The CDR3 covers 16 residues. Deletions cut 0 bases from V and 3 bases from J, with 12 bases between.

The chain has TRBV29-1 and TRBJ2-2; TRBD2 matches at 7 bases. The CDR3 spans 17 residues. Germline V lookup: CDR1 SQVTM, CDR2 ANQGSEA. Trimming cost V 1 base and J 0 bases; bases outside gene matches: 8. The DNA for the CDR3 is TGCAGCGTTGAAGTTGATCCAGCGGGGACGAACACCGGGGAGCTGTTTTTT. It codes for CSVEVDPAGTNTGELFF.

This sequence joins TRBV2 and TRBJ1-4; 11 bases map to TRBD1. CDR1 and CDR2 (germline): SNHLY, FYNNEI. The V and J ends lost 7 bases and 8 bases, in that order; junction bases with no gene match: 9. The CDR3 is 15 amino acids. The CDR3 DNA is TGTGCCAGCAACGCGAGGACAGGGGGCGTCGAAAAACTGTTTTTT. It is translated as CASNARTGGVEKLFF. The full variable domain, in which reference TRBV2 and TRBJ1-4 provide the parts outside the CDR3, is EPEVTQTPSHQVTQMGQEVILRCVPISNHLYFYWYRQILGQKVEFLVSFYNNEISEKSEIFDDQFSVERPDGSNFTLKIRSTKLEDSAMYFCASNARTGGVEKLFFGSGTQLSVL.

The chain is built from TRBV7-9 and TRBJ2-1; 7 nucleotides line up with TRBD1. CDR3 length: 17 residues. With V trimmed by 2 bases and J by 1 base, 8 bases remained unmatched. Germline V gene data show CDR1 as SEHNR and CDR2 as FQNEAQ (reference sequence). The chain's CDR3 is CASSLQRGLNSYNEQFF. The CDR3 DNA reads TGTGCCAGCAGCTTACAAAGGGGGCTTAATTCCTACAATGAGCAGTTCTTC.

This clone was detected once. The chain couples TRBV30 to TRBJ1-1; TRBD1 agrees at 7 bases. CDR3 length: 14 amino acids. V shed 5 bases and J 5 bases; nucleotides not matched to a gene: 11. Germline V gene data show CDR1 as GTSNPN and CDR2 as SVGIG (reference sequence). CDR3 sequence: CAWSKGRGRTEAFF. CDR3 DNA: TGTGCCTGGTCCAAGGGTAGGGGGCGAACTGAAGCTTTCTTT.